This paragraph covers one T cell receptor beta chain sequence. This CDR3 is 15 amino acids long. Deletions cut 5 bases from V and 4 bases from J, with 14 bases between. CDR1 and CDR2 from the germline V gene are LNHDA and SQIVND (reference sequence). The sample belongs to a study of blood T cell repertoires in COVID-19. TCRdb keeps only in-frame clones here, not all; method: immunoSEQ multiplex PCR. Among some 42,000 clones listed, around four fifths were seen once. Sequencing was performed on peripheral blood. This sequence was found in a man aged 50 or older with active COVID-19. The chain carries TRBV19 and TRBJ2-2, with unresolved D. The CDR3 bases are TGTGCCAGTAGTTCGGCCCTGGCGGTCACCGGGGAGCTGTTTTTT. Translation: CASSSALAVTGELFF.